This T cell receptor beta chain came from a study of tumor-infiltrating lymphocytes in primary liver carcinoma. A note on this clonotype: Being one base from a much bigger clone, this may be a read error.

The input was 400 to 500 ng total RNA; TCR beta cDNA was made from it with a constant-region primer. Slightly modified ARM-PCR, run as three nested multiplex PCR rounds, produced the TCR beta libraries. Use of TRBV1-TRBV30 forward primers with a C-beta reverse primer characterized the first two PCR rounds, which lasted about 9 cycles each. Each CDR3 protein gets one entry after TCRdb re-called the multiplex PCR reads with MiXCR. The sample contains about 320,000 distinct CDR3 sequences, roughly 60% of which appear only once. Germline CDR1 is MNHNY and CDR2 is SVGAGI (reference sequence). The CDR3 spans 14 residues. The V end was cut by 2 bases, the J end by 7 bases, with 12 bases between. Researchers drew blood RNA from unsorted whole blood and extracted germline DNA as well.

This clonotype was obtained from a man aged 35 to 55 with primary liver carcinoma and hepatitis B virus infection. Source material: peripheral blood. The chain combines TRBV6-6 with TRBJ1-5, with D unresolved. In nucleotides, the CDR3 is TGTGCCAGCAGTTACCCCTCTGTGGGGCAGCCCCAGCATTTT. Encoded protein: CASSYPSVGQPQHF.